This entry concerns a single TCR beta chain. Assay used: immunoSEQ multiplex PCR; TCRdb lists only in-frame clones, some missing. The sample carries 150,000 or so clones, approximately 83% recorded once. The data derive from a study of blood T cell repertoires in COVID-19. The CDR3 sequence is 14 residues long. V was trimmed by 3 bases and J by 5 bases, leaving 16 bases between them. Germline CDR1 DFQATT, CDR2 SNEGSKA (reference sequence). This receptor was taken from a man aged 70 or older who had been exposed to COVID-19. Specimen: PBMCs or T cells enriched from blood (not recorded which). J is TRBJ1-1 and V is TRBV20-1; D is unresolved. The CDR3 loop is CSASPGSSKTEAFF. The CDR3 nucleotides read TGCAGTGCTAGTCCGGGGAGTTCGAAAACTGAAGCTTTCTTT.